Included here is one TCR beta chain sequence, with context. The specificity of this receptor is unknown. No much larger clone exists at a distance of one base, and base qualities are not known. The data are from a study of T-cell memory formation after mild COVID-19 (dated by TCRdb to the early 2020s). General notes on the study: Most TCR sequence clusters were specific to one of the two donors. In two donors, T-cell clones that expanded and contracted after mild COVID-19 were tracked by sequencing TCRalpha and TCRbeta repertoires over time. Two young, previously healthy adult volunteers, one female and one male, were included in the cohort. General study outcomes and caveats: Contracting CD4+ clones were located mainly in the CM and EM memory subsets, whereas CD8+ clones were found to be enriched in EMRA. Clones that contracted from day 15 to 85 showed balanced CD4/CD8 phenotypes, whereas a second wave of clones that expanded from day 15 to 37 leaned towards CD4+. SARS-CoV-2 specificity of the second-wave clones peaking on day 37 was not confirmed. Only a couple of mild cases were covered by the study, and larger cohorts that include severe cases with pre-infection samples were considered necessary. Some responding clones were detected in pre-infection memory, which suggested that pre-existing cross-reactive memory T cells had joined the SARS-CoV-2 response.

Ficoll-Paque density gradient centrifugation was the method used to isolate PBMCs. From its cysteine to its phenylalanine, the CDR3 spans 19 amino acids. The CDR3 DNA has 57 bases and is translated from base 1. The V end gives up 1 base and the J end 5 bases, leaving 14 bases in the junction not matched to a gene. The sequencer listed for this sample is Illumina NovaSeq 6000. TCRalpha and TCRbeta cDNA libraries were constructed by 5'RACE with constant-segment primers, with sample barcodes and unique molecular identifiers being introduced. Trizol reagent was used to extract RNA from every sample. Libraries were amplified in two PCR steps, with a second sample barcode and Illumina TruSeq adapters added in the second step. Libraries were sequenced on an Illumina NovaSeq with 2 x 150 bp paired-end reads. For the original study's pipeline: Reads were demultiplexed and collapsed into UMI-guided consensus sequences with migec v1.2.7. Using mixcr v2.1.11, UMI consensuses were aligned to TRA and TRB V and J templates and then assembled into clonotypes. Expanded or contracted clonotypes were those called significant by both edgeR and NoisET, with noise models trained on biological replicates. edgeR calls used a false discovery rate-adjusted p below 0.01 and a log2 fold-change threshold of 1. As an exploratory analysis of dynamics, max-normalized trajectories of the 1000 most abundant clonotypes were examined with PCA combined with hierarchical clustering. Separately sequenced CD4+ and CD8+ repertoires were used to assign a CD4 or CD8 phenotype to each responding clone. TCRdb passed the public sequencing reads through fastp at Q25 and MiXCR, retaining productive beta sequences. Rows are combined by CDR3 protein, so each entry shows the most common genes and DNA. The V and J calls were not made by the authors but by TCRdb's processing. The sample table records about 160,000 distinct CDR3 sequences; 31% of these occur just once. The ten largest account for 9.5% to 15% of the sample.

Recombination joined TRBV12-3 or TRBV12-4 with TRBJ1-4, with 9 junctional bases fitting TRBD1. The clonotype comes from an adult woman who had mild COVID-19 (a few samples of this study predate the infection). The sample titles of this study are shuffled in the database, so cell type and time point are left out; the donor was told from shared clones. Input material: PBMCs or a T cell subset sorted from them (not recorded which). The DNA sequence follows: TGTGCCAGCAGTTTAGGTTACTACCGGGACAGGGCCACCAATGAAAAACTGTTTTTT. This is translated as CASSLGYYRDRATNEKLFF.